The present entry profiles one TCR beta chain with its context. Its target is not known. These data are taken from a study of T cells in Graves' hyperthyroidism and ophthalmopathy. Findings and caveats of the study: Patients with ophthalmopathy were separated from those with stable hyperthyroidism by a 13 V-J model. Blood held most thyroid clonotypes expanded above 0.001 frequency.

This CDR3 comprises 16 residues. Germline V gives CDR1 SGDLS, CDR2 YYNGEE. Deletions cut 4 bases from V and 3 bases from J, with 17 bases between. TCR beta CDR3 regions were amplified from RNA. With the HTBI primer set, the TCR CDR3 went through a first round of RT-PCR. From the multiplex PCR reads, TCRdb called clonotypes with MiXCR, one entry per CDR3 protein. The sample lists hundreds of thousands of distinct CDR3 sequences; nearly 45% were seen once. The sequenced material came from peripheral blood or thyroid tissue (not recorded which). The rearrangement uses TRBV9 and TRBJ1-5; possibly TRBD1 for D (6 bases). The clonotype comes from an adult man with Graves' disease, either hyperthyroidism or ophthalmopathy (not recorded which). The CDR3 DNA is TGTGCCAGCAGCAGCAGTGGACAGACGTTCAATCAGCCCCAGCATTTT. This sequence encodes CASSSSGQTFNQPQHF.